These 4 T cell receptor beta chains share one sample of origin, sequenced in a study of blood T cells in healthy people across ages. For the second PCR, which ran for roughly 6 to 11 cycles, a sample-barcoded 5' primer and a J-beta primer mix were used. TCRdb processed the 5' RACE reads anew with MiXCR; each CDR3 protein has one entry. The data show more than 1,400,000 distinct CDR3 sequences, approximately 42% seen once. What was sequenced was blood. These receptors all come from a woman younger than 35 in good health.

The rearrangement joins TRBV6-5 to TRBJ2-1; 7 positions match TRBD1. The V gene's germline CDR1 is MNHEY and CDR2 SVGAGI. Trimming removed 6 bases from V and 8 bases from J; junction bases left unmatched: 7. The CDR3 is 13 amino acids. The CDR3 DNA sequence: TGTGCCAGCAGGCGACAGGGTATAGATGAGCAGTTCTTC. This translates into CASRRQGIDEQFF.

This chain connects TRBV27 to TRBJ2-7; TRBD1 or TRBD2 may be the D gene (6 bases each). The CDR3 is 13 amino acids. Trimming took off 8 bases at V and 6 bases at J, with 17 bases between the two ends. CDR1 is MNHEY, CDR2 SMNVEV, per germline (reference sequence). CDR3 amino acids: CASRCRGESEQYF. CDR3 DNA: TGTGCCAGCCGCTGTAGGGGGGAGTCCGAGCAGTACTTC.

This clonotype turned up a few times. The V call is TRBV6-6, the J call TRBJ1-5, with D maybe TRBD1 (5 bases). This CDR3 is 16 amino acids long. V gave up 2 bases and J gave up 4 bases, with 15 bases separating them. The V gene's germline CDR1 is MNHNY and CDR2 SVGAGI (reference sequence). The CDR3 DNA sequence: TGTGCCAGCAGTTACGGCATCACGGGGGATAATCAGCCCCAGCATTTT. Its protein is CASSYGITGDNQPQHF.

For this clonotype: Compared with germline, one end of the junction differs, possibly owing to a read error. This sequence joins TRBV5-1 and TRBJ2-7; D remains unclear. The closer fit of TRBJ2-5 to the DNA end suggests the J call may be wrong. The germline gives CDR1 SGHRS, CDR2 YFSETQ. The CDR3 has 14 amino acids. The CDR3: CTSSWTQGAGTQYF. The CDR3 region has the DNA TGCACCAGCAGCTGGACCCAAGGCGCCGGGACCCAGTACTTC.